The clone carrying this TCR beta chain was recorded only once. The record originates from a study of blood T cell repertoires in COVID-19. Turning to the study itself: The United States, Italy and Spain provided the acute and convalescent COVID-19 samples. Sample material is recorded as cDNA or gDNA derived from T cells, B-cell-depleted T cells, or PBMCs.

CDR3 length: 16 residues. CDR1 and CDR2 from the germline V gene are SGHRS and YFSETQ. The V segment lost 3 bases and the J segment 2 bases; nucleotides outside the gene matches: 6. Clones were read by immunoSEQ multiplex PCR, and TCRdb kept only the in-frame ones, dropping some. This table holds 150,000 to 200,000 clones, almost 90% found once. The sample taken for sequencing was peripheral blood. The chain has TRBV5-1 and TRBJ1-4; 8 positions agree with TRBD1. The TCR comes from a man between 45 and 60 years old with acute or convalescent COVID-19. The CDR3, as DNA: TGCGCCAGCAGCTCCAGGGGGCCTCAGACTAATGAAAAACTGTTTTTT. This encodes CASSSRGPQTNEKLFF. Full variable domain (missing parts from reference TRBV5-1 and TRBJ1-4): KAGVTQTPRYLIKTRGQQVTLSCSPISGHRSVSWYQQTPGQGLQFLFEYFSETQRNKGNFPGRFSGRQFSNSRSEMNVSTLELGDSALYLCASSSRGPQTNEKLFFGSGTQLSVL.